This T cell receptor beta chain was retrieved from a study of T-cell reconstitution after alpha-beta-depleted transplantation in children. CDR1 is SGDLS, CDR2 YYNGEE, per germline. The trim removed 3 bases at V and 9 bases at J, leaving 10 bases unmatched. This CDR3 region has 15 residues. The authors prepared the TCRbeta library with unique molecular identifiers. TCRdb reprocessed the PCR reads via MiXCR and lists one record per CDR3 protein. The sample consists of fewer than 550,000 distinct CDR3 sequences, 9.5% to 13% of them appearing once. The sample holds many counts of this clonotype. The chain uses TRBV9 and TRBJ2-1; TRBD2 aligns across 9 bases. The starting material was PBMCs from the stem cell graft donor, obtained from the stem cell graft. The source of this sequence is a human donor who donated a stem cell graft to a child with acute myeloid leukemia. CDR3 residues: CASSEGLARVGEQFF. The CDR3 DNA reads TGTGCCAGCAGCGAGGGACTAGCTCGGGTCGGTGAGCAGTTCTTC.